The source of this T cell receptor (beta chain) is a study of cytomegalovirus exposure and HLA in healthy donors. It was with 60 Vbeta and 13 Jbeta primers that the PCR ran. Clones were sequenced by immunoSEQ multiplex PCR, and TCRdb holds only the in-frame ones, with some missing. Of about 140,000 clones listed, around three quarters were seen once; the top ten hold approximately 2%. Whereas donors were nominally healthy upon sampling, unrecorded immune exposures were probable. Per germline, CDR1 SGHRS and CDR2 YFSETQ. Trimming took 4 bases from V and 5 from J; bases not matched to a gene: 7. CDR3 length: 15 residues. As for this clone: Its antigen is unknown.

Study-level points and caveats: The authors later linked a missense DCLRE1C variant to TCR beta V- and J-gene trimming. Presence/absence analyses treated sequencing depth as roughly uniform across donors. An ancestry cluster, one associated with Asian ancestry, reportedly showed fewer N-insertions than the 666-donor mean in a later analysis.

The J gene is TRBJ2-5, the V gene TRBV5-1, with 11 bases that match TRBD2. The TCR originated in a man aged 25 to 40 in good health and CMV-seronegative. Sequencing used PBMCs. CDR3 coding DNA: TGCGCCAGCAGCCGTAGCGGGGGGGCCGTGGAGACCCAGTACTTC. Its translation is CASSRSGGAVETQYF.